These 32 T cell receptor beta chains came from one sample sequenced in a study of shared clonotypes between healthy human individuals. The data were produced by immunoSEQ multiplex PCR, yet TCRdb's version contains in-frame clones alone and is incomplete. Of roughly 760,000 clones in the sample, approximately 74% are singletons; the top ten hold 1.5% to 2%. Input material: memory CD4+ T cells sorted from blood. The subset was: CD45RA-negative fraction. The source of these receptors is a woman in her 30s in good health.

CDR3 sequence reads: CASSLMGRGHTDTQYF. The CDR3 nucleotides read TGTGCCAGCAGCTTAATGGGCAGGGGGCACACAGATACGCAGTATTTT. J is TRBJ2-3 and V is TRBV7-3; 8 bases are shared with TRBD1. Germline CDR1 reads SGHTA; CDR2 reads FQGTGA. The CDR3 sequence is 16 residues long. J was trimmed by 2 bases and V by 1 base; bases with no gene match: 5.

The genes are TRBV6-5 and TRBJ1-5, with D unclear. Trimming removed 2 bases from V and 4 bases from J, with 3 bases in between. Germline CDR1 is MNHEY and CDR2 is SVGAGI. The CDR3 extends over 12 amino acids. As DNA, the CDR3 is TGTGCCAGCAGTTACGCTAATCAGCCCCAGCATTTT. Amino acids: CASSYANQPQHF.

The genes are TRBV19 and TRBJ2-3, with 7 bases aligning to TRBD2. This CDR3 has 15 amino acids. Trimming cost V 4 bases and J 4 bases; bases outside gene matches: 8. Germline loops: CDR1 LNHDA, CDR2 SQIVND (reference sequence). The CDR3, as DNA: TGTGCCAGTAGTAGGCTAACGGGAGGACCAGATACGCAGTATTTT. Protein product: CASSRLTGGPDTQYF.

The CDR3 nucleotides are TGTGCCAGCAGCCGTGGAGGATCCACTAATGAAAAACTGTTTTTT. Protein: CASSRGGSTNEKLFF. The V gene is TRBV5-6, the J gene TRBJ1-4, with no clear D. Trimming cost V 4 bases and J 2 bases, with 12 bases left between them. The germline gives CDR1 SGHDT, CDR2 YYEEEE. The CDR3 spans 15 residues.

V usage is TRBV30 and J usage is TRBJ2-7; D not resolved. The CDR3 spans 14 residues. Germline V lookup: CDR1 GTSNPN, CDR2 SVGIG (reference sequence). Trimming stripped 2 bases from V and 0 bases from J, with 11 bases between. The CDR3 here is CAWSLSALSYEQYF. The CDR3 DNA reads TGTGCCTGGAGTCTAAGCGCTCTCTCCTACGAGCAGTACTTC.

CDR3 sequence (DNA): TGCAGCGTGGGGGGACTAGCGGGCCGGAACACCGGGGAGCTGTTTTTT. It specifies CSVGGLAGRNTGELFF. The genes are TRBV29-1 and TRBJ2-2, with 12 bases matching TRBD2. This CDR3 spans 16 amino acids. Germline lookup yields CDR1 SQVTM and CDR2 ANQGSEA. J was trimmed by 1 base and V by 6 bases; bases with no gene match: 6.

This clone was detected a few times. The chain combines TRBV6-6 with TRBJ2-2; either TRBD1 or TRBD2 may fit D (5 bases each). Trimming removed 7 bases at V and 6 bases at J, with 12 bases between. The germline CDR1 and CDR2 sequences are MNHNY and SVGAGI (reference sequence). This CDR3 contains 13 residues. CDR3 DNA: TGTGCCAGCATTACGGGACCCCCCGGGGAGCTGTTTTTT. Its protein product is CASITGPPGELFF.

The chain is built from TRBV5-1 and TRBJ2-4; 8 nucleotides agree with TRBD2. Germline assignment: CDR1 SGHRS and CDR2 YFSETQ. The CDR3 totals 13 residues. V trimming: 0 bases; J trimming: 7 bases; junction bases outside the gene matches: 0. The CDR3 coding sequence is TGCGCCAGCAGCTTGGGCGGGAGGAACATTCAGTACTTC. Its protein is CASSLGGRNIQYF.

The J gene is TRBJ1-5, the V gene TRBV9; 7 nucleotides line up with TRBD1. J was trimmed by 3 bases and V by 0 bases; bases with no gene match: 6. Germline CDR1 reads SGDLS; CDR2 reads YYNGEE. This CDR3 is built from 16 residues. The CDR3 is CASSVGGGGVNQPQHF. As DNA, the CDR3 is TGTGCCAGCAGCGTAGGAGGAGGGGGCGTCAATCAGCCCCAGCATTTT.

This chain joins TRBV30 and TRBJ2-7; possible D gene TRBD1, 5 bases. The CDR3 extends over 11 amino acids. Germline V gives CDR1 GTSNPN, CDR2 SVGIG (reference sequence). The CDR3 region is CAGQGAYEQYF. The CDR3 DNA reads TGTGCTGGGCAGGGCGCTTACGAGCAGTACTTC.

The CDR3 loop is CASSLWGTQSEQYF. CDR3 DNA: TGTGCCAGCAGTTTATGGGGGACTCAGAGCGAGCAGTACTTC. The V gene is TRBV27, the J gene TRBJ2-7; tentatively, D is TRBD2 (6 bases). The CDR3 has 14 amino acids. Trimming shortened V by 1 base and J by 6 bases, and 13 bases separated the two germline ends. The germline V gene encodes CDR1 MNHEY and CDR2 SMNVEV (reference sequence).

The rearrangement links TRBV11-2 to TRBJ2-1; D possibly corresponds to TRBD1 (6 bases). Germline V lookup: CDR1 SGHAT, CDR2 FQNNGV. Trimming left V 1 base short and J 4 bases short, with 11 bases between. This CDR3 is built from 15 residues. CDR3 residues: CASSLARGIYNEQFF. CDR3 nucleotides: TGTGCCAGCAGCTTAGCAAGGGGGATTTACAATGAGCAGTTCTTC.

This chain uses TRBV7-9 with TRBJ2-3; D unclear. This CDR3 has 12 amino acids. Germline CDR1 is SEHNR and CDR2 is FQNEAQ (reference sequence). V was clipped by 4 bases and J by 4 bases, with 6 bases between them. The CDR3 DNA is TGTGCCAGCAGCTGGGTTTCAGATACGCAGTATTTT. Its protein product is CASSWVSDTQYF.

The DNA for the CDR3 is TGTGCCTGGAGTCCCCGAGGACTAGCGGGAGTCGATCCCTACGAGCAGTACTTC. Encoded protein: CAWSPRGLAGVDPYEQYF. The V and J genes are TRBV30 and TRBJ2-7; 13 bases align to TRBD2. The CDR3 is 18 amino acids. V gave up 2 bases and J gave up 2 bases; unmatched junction bases: 12. Germline CDR1 GTSNPN, CDR2 SVGIG (reference sequence).

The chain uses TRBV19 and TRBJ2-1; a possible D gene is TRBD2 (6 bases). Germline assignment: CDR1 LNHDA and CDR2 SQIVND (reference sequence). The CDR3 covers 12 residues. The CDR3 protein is CSSWGGGFEQFF. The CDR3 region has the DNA TGTTCGAGTTGGGGAGGAGGATTTGAGCAGTTCTTC.

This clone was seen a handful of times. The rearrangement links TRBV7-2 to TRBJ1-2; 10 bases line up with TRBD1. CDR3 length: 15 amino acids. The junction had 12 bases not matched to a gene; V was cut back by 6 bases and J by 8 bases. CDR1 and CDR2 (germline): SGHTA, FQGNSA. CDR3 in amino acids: CASRAGTGVQGGYTF. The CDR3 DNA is TGTGCCAGCAGAGCCGGGACAGGGGTGCAGGGAGGCTACACCTTC. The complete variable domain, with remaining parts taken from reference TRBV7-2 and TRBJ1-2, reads GAGVSQSPSNKVTEKGKDVELRCDPISGHTALYWYRQSLGQGLEFLIYFQGNSAPDKSGLPSDRFSAERTGGSVSTLTIQRTQQEDSAVYLCASRAGTGVQGGYTFGSGTRLTVV.

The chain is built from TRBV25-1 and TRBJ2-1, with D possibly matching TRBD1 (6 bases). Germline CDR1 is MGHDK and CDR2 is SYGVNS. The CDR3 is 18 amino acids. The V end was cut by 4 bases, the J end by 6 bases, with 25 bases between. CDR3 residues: CASSGRNSTNLGGNEQFF. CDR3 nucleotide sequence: TGTGCCAGCAGTGGGAGAAACTCTACTAATTTAGGGGGCAATGAGCAGTTCTTC. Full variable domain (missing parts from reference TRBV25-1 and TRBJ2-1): EADIYQTPRYLVIGTGKKITLECSQTMGHDKMYWYQQDPGMELHLIHYSYGVNSTEKGDLSSESTVSRIRTEHFPLTLESARPSHTSQYLCASSGRNSTNLGGNEQFFGPGTRLTVL.

The CDR3 DNA follows: TGCGCCAGCAAACCTCCGGGACAGAACACCGGGGAGCTGTTTTTT. Protein: CASKPPGQNTGELFF. V is TRBV4-1 and J is TRBJ2-2; D is perhaps TRBD1 (6 bases). The CDR3 is 15 residues long. Germline assignment: CDR1 MGHRA and CDR2 YSYEKL. V gave up 7 bases and J gave up 1 base, with 13 bases separating them.

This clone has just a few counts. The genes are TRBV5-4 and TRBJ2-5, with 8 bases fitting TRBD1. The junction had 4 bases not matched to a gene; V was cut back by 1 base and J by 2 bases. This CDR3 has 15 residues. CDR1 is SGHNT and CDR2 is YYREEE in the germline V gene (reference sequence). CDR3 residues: CASSLTGGTQETQYF. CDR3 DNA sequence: TGTGCCAGCAGCTTGACAGGGGGTACTCAAGAGACCCAGTACTTC.

In DNA form, the CDR3 reads TGTGCCAGCAGCCCCGACCGAATTCGCACAGATACGCAGTATTTT. It translates to CASSPDRIRTDTQYF. V gene TRBV28 combines with J gene TRBJ2-3, with D uncertain. CDR3 size: 15 residues. Trimming left V 6 bases short and J 1 base short, with 14 bases between. CDR1 is MDHEN, CDR2 SYDVKM, per germline.

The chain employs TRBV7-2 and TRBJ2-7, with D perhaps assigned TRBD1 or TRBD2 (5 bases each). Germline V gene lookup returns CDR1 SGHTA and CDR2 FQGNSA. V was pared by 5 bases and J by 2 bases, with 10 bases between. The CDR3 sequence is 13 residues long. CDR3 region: CASSPRDPYEQYF. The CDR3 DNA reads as TGTGCCAGCAGCCCCCGGGACCCCTACGAGCAGTACTTC.

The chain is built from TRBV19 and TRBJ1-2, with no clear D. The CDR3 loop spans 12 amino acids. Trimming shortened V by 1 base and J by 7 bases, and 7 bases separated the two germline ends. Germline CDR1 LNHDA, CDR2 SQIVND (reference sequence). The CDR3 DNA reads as TGTGCCAGTAGTATAGTGCGGGGTGGCTACACCTTC. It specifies CASSIVRGGYTF.

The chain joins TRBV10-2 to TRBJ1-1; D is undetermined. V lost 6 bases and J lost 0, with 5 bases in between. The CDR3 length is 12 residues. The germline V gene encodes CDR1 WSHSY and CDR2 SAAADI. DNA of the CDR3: TGCGCCAGCAGGGGGATGAACACTGAAGCTTTCTTT. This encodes CASRGMNTEAFF.

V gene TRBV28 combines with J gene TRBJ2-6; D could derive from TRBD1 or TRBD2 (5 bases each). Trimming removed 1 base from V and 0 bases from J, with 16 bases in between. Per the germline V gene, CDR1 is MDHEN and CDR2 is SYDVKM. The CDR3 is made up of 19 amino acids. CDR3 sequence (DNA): TGTGCCAGCAGTTTATACTTCGGGACGGGCGTCTCTGGGGCCAACGTCCTGACTTTC. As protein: CASSLYFGTGVSGANVLTF.

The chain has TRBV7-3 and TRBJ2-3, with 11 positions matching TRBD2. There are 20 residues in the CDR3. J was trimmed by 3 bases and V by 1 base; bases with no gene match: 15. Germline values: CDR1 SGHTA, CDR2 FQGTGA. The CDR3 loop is CASSLRAPGLAAFNTDTQYF. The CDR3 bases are TGTGCCAGCAGCTTAAGGGCCCCGGGACTAGCGGCATTCAATACAGATACGCAGTATTTT.

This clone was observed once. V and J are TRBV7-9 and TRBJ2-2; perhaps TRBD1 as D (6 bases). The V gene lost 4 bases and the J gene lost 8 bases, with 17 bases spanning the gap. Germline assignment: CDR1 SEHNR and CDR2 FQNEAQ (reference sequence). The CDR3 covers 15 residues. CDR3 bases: TGTGCCAGCAGCTCGGGGACAACCGCTACTGGGGAGCTGTTTTTT. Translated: CASSSGTTATGELFF.

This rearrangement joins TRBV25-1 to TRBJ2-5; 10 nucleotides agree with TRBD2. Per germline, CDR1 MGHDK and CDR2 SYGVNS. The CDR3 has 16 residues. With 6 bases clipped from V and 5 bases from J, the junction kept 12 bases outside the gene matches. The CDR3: CASSADLAGEVETQYF. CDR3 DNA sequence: TGTGCCAGCAGCGCCGATCTAGCGGGAGAGGTGGAGACCCAGTACTTC.

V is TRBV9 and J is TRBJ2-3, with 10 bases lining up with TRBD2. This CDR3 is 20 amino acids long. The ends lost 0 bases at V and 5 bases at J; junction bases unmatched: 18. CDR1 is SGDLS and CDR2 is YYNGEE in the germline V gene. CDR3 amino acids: CASSVASVESRLAGEDTQYF. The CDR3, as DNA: TGTGCCAGCAGCGTAGCTTCAGTAGAATCTAGACTAGCGGGTGAAGATACGCAGTATTTT.

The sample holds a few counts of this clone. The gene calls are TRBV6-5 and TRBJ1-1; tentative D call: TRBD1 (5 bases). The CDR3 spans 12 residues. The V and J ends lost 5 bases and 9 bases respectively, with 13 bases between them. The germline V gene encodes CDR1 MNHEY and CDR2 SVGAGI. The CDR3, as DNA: TGTGCCAGCAGTACGTTCGGGGGAAAAGCTTTCTTT. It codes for CASSTFGGKAFF.

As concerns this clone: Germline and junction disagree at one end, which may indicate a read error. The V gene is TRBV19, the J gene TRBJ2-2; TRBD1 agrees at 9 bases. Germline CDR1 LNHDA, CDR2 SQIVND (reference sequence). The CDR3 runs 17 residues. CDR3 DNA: TGTGCCAGTAGGATAGACCATACAGGGGGCGCAGCCGGGGAGCTGTTTTTT. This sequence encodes CASRIDHTGGAAGELFF.

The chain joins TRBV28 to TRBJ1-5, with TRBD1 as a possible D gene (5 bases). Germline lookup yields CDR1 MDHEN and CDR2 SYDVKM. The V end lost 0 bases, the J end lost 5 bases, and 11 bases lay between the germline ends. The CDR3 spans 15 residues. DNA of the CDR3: TGTGCCAGCAGTTTATGGGCAGGGAGCGATCAGCCCCAGCATTTT. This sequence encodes CASSLWAGSDQPQHF. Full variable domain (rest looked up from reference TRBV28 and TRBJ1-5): DVKVTQSSRYLVKRTGEKVFLECVQDMDHENMFWYRQDPGLGLRLIYFSYDVKMKEKGDIPEGYSVSREKKERFSLILESASTNQTSMYLCASSLWAGSDQPQHFGDGTRLSIL.

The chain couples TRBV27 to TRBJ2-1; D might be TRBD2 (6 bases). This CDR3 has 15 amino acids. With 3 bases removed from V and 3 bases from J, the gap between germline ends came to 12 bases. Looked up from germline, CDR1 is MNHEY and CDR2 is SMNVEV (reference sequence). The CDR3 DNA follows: TGTGCCAGCAGTTTTTCCAGCGGGTACTACAATGAGCAGTTCTTC. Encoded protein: CASSFSSGYYNEQFF.